The clone carrying this T cell receptor beta chain was seen repeatedly, ten times or more. Its antigen is unknown. This entry belongs to a study of Graves' ophthalmopathy and Graves' hyperthyroidism. About the research overall: Peripheral blood samples were taken at initial diagnosis, before any treatment.

Beta-chain TCR CDR3 regions were amplified from RNA transcripts. HTBI primers were used in a first-round RT-PCR, which preceded a second-round multiplex PCR. TCRdb reprocessed the multiplex PCR reads with MiXCR, giving one entry per CDR3 protein. The table includes roughly 420,000 distinct CDR3 sequences, under 25% detected once. Overall study findings and caveats: Detected in blood as well were most expanded thyroid clonotypes with frequency above 0.001. Researchers report that a 13-signature model separated ophthalmopathy from stable hyperthyroidism, posting about 88% sensitivity and approximately 81% specificity.

Germline CDR1 is SGHTA and CDR2 is FQGTGA. This CDR3 has 18 residues. V shed 6 bases, J shed 0 bases, and the junction held 11 bases outside the gene matches. Isolation of PBMCs was performed using 7.5 to 10 ml of fresh peripheral blood. The chain has TRBV7-3 and TRBJ1-5, with 10 positions matching TRBD1. This TCR came from a woman under 30 with stable Graves' hyperthyroidism. Sequences were obtained from peripheral blood. The CDR3 spells CASRSGTGDLYSNQPQHF. The DNA of the CDR3 is TGTGCCAGCAGATCCGGGACAGGGGATCTTTATAGCAATCAGCCCCAGCATTTT.